The T cell receptor beta chain under discussion was sequenced for a study of blood T cell repertoires in COVID-19. Across the whole study: The analysed material was cDNA or gDNA that came from T cells, B-cell-depleted T cells, or PBMCs.

This clone was observed a single time. Germline V gene lookup returns CDR1 LNHNV and CDR2 YYDKDF (reference sequence). The CDR3 spans 15 residues. V lost 2 bases to trimming and J lost 5 bases; unmatched junction nucleotides: 2. In the original processing: From reference gene primer amplification, estimates of nucleated cell counts were derived. Sequencing used immunoSEQ multiplex PCR; TCRdb keeps in-frame clones, though not all of them. That table gives V, J and clone size, and the DNA gave D and trimming. Of roughly 140,000 clones detected, around four fifths appear once; the ten largest clones hold 35% to 40%.

The chain employs TRBV15 and TRBJ2-5; TRBD2 agrees at 13 bases. The specimen sequenced was peripheral blood. The clonotype originates from a human donor in a cohort sampled during active COVID-19. The CDR3 spells CATSRRTSGGETQYF. In DNA, the CDR3 is TGTGCCACCAGCAGACGGACTAGCGGGGGCGAGACCCAGTACTTC.